This TCR beta chain was obtained from a study of shared T cell receptors in the human thymus (dated by TCRdb to the early 2020s). Regarding the complete study: The study examined how self-reactive, shared T-cell receptor alpha chains are generated in the human thymus.

After removal of 3 bases from V and 3 bases from J, the junction retains 3 bases not matched to a gene. CDR1 SGDLS and CDR2 YYNGEE were looked up in the germline V gene. The CDR3 contains 14 residues, cysteine and phenylalanine counted. The sequence is cut down to CDR3 DNA, 42 bases in frame from base 1. Library construction relied on the immunoSEQ multiplex PCR assay. TCRdb retrieved this table from immuneACCESS and kept in-frame rearrangements only. Not all clones are present; in checked studies, unresolved V genes account for under half, and no reason is known for the remainder. The sample profile shows just under 550,000 clones; more than 75% of them were found once. The ten top clones hold about 0.013% of the sample. Concerning this clone itself: The antigen it recognizes is unknown. No base quality information exists; no much larger clone differs at one position.

The sample also formed part of further work on human thymus T cells. The second source states: Immunologically healthy infants undergoing open corrective cardiac surgery for congenital heart defects in Finland were used as donors. The thymus tissue came from surgical resects taken out during corrective cardiac surgery. Both the thymic and the peripheral blood repertoires appeared to show biased V and J gene segment usage. Highly overlapping thymic TCR repertoires among unrelated individuals were reported in the related research. The study described the TCR alpha and beta repertoires in under 10 infant thymus samples and four matching peripheral blood samples. The infant donors were about 7 to 250 days old, and the cohort included six or seven males and a couple of females. Thymocytes were released mechanically from tissue and stored at -70 °C as pellets of about 8.5-31 million cells. A QIAsymphony instrument was used to extract genomic DNA from frozen cell pellets. Using the immunoSEQ multiplex PCR assay, the TCRB and TCRAD loci were amplified from a standardized quantity of quality-controlled genomic DNA. Amplicons spanned the V(D)J region at a length sufficient to cover the CDR3 and identify V and J genes. Through the commercial immunoSEQ service, the amplicons were sequenced on an Illumina platform. Primer bias and sequencing errors were corrected as previously described, and TCRAD and TCRB definitions were based on the IMGT database. immunoSEQ Analyzer 3.0 and VDJTools were used for repertoire analysis, which covered basic statistics, V/J segment usage, diversity estimates, rarefaction and pairwise overlap. Chao1, ChaoE, Efron-Thisted, Shannon and inverse Simpson indices were used to estimate diversity, which was also estimated on datasets down-sampled to the smallest sample. Repertoire overlap used strict matching of CDR3 nucleotide sequence, V gene and J gene, with Jaccard-based multidimensional scaling clustering. On average, thymus samples yielded around 800,000 unique TCRB clonotypes, whereas blood samples yielded around 88,000.

This sequence was found in a boy in the first two years of life with a congenital heart defect. Donor details come from another sample of the same person, matched by shared clones. Sequences were obtained from thymocytes. The sequence joins TRBV9 to TRBJ1-2; TRBD1 matches 9 bases in the middle. CDR3 sequence: CASSERTGDYGYTF. The DNA sequence is TGTGCCAGCAGCGAAAGGACAGGGGACTATGGCTACACCTTC.